Listed below are T cell receptor beta chains from one sample, sequenced in a study of control samples from healthy donors and cancer patients. Some clones are missing from TCRdb's copy, which holds only in-frame ones; the method was immunoSEQ multiplex PCR. The top ten hold about 1.7% of the sample, which has about 34,000 clones, roughly 92% seen once. The sequencing sample was made of PBMCs. These receptors all stem from a middle-aged man with colorectal cancer. The CDR3 runs from the conserved cysteine through the conserved F or W. The order of the fields is clone size, V gene, J gene, D gene, CDR3 DNA, CDR3 protein. D genes are given only for firm matches. The size entry is marked missing in some rows and otherwise reads once, few, many or a size class.

once	TRBV7-3	TRBJ1-4	TRBD1	TGTGCCAGCAGCTTGGGGGACAGGGGCACAAATGAAAAACTGTTTTTT	CASSLGDRGTNEKLFF
NA	TRBV5-1	TRBJ1-1	TRBD1	TGCGCCAGCAGCCCCGACAGGGTCACGGACACTGAAGCTTTCTTT	CASSPDRVTDTEAFF
NA	TRBV2	TRBJ1-6	NA	TGTGCCAGCATGGGTTATGGGAATTCACCCCTCCACTTT	CASMGYGNSPLHF
few	TRBV6-5	TRBJ1-4	NA	TGTGCCAGCAGTTCATCCCTCGGACGGCGGAATGAAAAACTGTTTTTT	CASSSSLGRRNEKLFF
NA	TRBV5-1	TRBJ1-6	TRBD1	TGCGCCAGCAGCTTGACCGGGACAGAGTCACCCCTCCACTTT	CASSLTGTESPLHF
NA	TRBV13	TRBJ1-1	NA	TGTGCCAGCAGCCGCAGGCCCATGAACACTGAAGCTTTCTTT	CASSRRPMNTEAFF
NA	TRBV5-1	TRBJ2-7	NA	TGCGCCAGCAGCTTGGCCCCCGGTCCCTACGAGCAGTACTTC	CASSLAPGPYEQYF
NA	TRBV7-6	TRBJ2-3	NA	TGTGCCAGCGGAGGGGGGAGGTCCACAGATACGCAGTATTTT	CASGGGRSTDTQYF
NA	TRBV7-8	TRBJ1-2	NA	TGTGCCAGCAGCTCCTCCAGGGGATCACCTTATGGCTACACCTTC	CASSSSRGSPYGYTF
NA	TRBV5-8	TRBJ2-2	TRBD2	TGTGCCAGCAGACGCGGGGGGACCAACACCGGGGAGCTGTTTTTT	CASRRGGTNTGELFF
NA	TRBV30	TRBJ2-6	NA	TGTGCCGTGAACCCCTCTGGGGCCAACGTCCTGACTTTC	CAVNPSGANVLTF
NA	TRBV19	TRBJ1-6	NA	TGTGCCAGTAGTATTGGACAGTTAAATTCACCCCTCCACTTT	CASSIGQLNSPLHF
NA	TRBV3-1/TRBV3-2	TRBJ1-4	NA	TGTGCCAGCACAAACGGGGACGGACGCCGGGCCAACCAGAATGAAAAACTGTTTTTT	CASTNGDGRRANQNEKLFF
NA	TRBV9	TRBJ2-3	TRBD1	TGTGCCAGCACCAGGACAGGGACCAGCACAGATACGCAGTATTTT	CASTRTGTSTDTQYF
NA	TRBV5-1	TRBJ1-2	TRBD1	TGCGCCAGCAGCCACGGACAGGGACGGTTGAGCACCTTC	CASSHGQGRLSTF
NA	TRBV10-2	TRBJ2-3	NA	TGCGCCAGCAACCAAGCAAGACAGCCTAGCACAGATACGCAGTATTTT	CASNQARQPSTDTQYF
NA	TRBV2	TRBJ1-1	TRBD1	TGTGCCACCCGAGGGACAGGACGGACTGAAGCTTTCTTT	CATRGTGRTEAFF
few	TRBV6-5	TRBJ2-7	TRBD1	TGTGCCAGCAGCCGGGGACAGGGGGGTTCCTACGAGCAGTACTTC	CASSRGQGGSYEQYF
NA	TRBV7-9	TRBJ2-1	NA	TGTGCCAGCAGCCAGGTTTTAAGGGGAGATGAGCAGTTCTTC	CASSQVLRGDEQFF
NA	TRBV12-3/TRBV12-4	TRBJ2-7	NA	TGTGCCAGCAGCCCTGACAGCCCCCTCGAGCAGTACTTC	CASSPDSPLEQYF
NA	TRBV5-6	TRBJ2-1	NA	TGTGCCAGCAGCCGACAGGCCCTCTCCTACAATGAGCAGTTCTTC	CASSRQALSYNEQFF
NA	TRBV2	TRBJ2-2	NA	TGTGCCAGCACTAAAAGGGGCGGCGGGGAGCTGTTTTTT	CASTKRGGGELFF
NA	TRBV29-1	TRBJ2-5	NA	TGCAGCGTGTATAGGGAGACCCAGTACTTC	CSVYRETQYF
NA	TRBV21-1	TRBJ2-3	NA	TGTGCCAGCAGCAGTTGGACAGGGGGGAGCACAGATACGCAGTATTTT	CASSSWTGGSTDTQYF
NA	TRBV2	TRBJ1-2	NA	TGTGCCAGCAGTCAGGCGAAAGCCTATGGCTACACCTTC	CASSQAKAYGYTF
NA	TRBV3-1/TRBV3-2	TRBJ2-1	NA	TGTGCCAGCAGCCAATTTGGAGGTGAGCAGTTCTTC	CASSQFGGEQFF
NA	TRBV6-2/TRBV6-3	TRBJ1-2	NA	TGTGCCAGCATCCCGACCGGGTCCTATGGCTACACCTTC	CASIPTGSYGYTF
NA	TRBV7-3	TRBJ1-2	NA	TGTGCCAGCAGCGCCCAGGGTGTGGATGGCTACACCTTC	CASSAQGVDGYTF
NA	TRBV18	TRBJ2-7	NA	TGTGCCAGCTCACTGGATCAGGGGGGATACGAGCAGTACTTC	CASSLDQGGYEQYF
NA	TRBV11-2	TRBJ2-7	NA	TGTGCCAGCAGCTCGGACAGTTCCTACGAGCAGTACTTC	CASSSDSSYEQYF
NA	TRBV2	TRBJ1-6	NA	TGTGCCAGCAGTGTCGGGCAGAAAAATTCACCCCTCCACTTT	CASSVGQKNSPLHF
NA	TRBV18	TRBJ2-7	TRBD2	TGTGCCAGCTCACCTGGGACTAGCGGGGGGGGTGAGCAGTACTTC	CASSPGTSGGGEQYF
NA	TRBV6-6	TRBJ1-2	TRBD1	TGTGCCAGCAGTTACGGGGATGACAGGGGGCATGGCTACACCTTC	CASSYGDDRGHGYTF
NA	TRBV16	TRBJ1-6	TRBD1	TGTGCCAGCAGCCCGACGGGACAGGGGAATTCACCCCTCCACTTT	CASSPTGQGNSPLHF
NA	TRBV2	TRBJ2-4	NA	TGTGCCAGCAGGTATCTCGGGAGAGCCAAAAACATTCAGTACTTC	CASRYLGRAKNIQYF
NA	TRBV24-1	TRBJ1-3	NA	TGTGCCACCAGTGATTTGATTTCCGTGGGCAGAGTACTTGGAAACACCATATATTTT	CATSDLISVGRVLGNTIYF
NA	TRBV7-9	TRBJ2-1	NA	TGTGCCAGCAGCCTCGGGTCGTGGGATGAGCAGTTCTTC	CASSLGSWDEQFF
NA	TRBV7-9	TRBJ2-3	NA	TGTGCCAGCAGCTTAAAGCTAGGTCGCGATACGCAGTATTTT	CASSLKLGRDTQYF
NA	TRBV27	TRBJ2-2	TRBD2	TGTGCCTCAAAGCGGGGGACTAGCGAGAACACCGGGGAGCTGTTTTTT	CASKRGTSENTGELFF
NA	TRBV4-2	TRBJ2-5	NA	TGTGCCAGCAGCCAGTTAGGGACTCAAGAGACCCAGTACTTC	CASSQLGTQETQYF
NA	TRBV7-6	TRBJ2-7	NA	TGTGCCAGCAGCTTAGGTGGGCGGGGGCAGGGCGAGCAGTACTTC	CASSLGGRGQGEQYF
NA	TRBV11-3	TRBJ1-2	NA	TGTGCCAGCAGCTTAGGGCTGATTGGGCAGAACTATGGCTACACCTTC	CASSLGLIGQNYGYTF
NA	TRBV11-1	TRBJ2-5	NA	TGTGCCAGCAGCCGCGGAGGTAACAGGTACCAAGAGACCCAGTACTTC	CASSRGGNRYQETQYF
NA	TRBV30	TRBJ1-6	NA	TGTGCCTGGAGCAACAGGGTTATTGATTCACCCCTCCACTTT	CAWSNRVIDSPLHF
NA	TRBV29-1	TRBJ1-5	NA	TGCAGCGCCAGGGACACCCAAGATCAGCCCCAGCATTTT	CSARDTQDQPQHF
NA	TRBV2	TRBJ2-7	TRBD1	TGTGCCAGCAGGGATCCCGGGGACAGGGGTCCCTACGAGCAGTACTTC	CASRDPGDRGPYEQYF
NA	TRBV27	TRBJ2-1	TRBD1	TGTGCCAGCAGTTTGGACAGGGAATACAATGAGCAGTTCTTC	CASSLDREYNEQFF
once	TRBV7-9	TRBJ2-1	NA	TGTGCCAGCAGCTTAGGCCTGGGGGACCCCTACAATGAGCAGTTCTTC	CASSLGLGDPYNEQFF
NA	TRBV6-4	TRBJ1-2	TRBD1	TGTGCCAGCAGTGAAACCGGGACAGGGGGCGCGGGTGGCTACACCTTC	CASSETGTGGAGGYTF
NA	TRBV7-9	TRBJ1-1	TRBD1	TGTGCCAGCAAACCAAACAGGGGGCAAGAGGTGAACACTGAAGCTTTCTTT	CASKPNRGQEVNTEAFF
NA	TRBV5-1	TRBJ2-1	NA	TGCGCCAGCAGCTTGGCTCGGGGAAATGAGCAGTTCTTC	CASSLARGNEQFF
NA	TRBV18	TRBJ1-6	NA	TGTGCCAGCTCACCAAAGGAGCGCAATTCACCCCTCCACTTT	CASSPKERNSPLHF
NA	TRBV11-3	TRBJ2-7	TRBD1	TGTGCCAGCAGCCACGGACAGGGGAAGATTACCTACGAGCAGTACTTC	CASSHGQGKITYEQYF
NA	TRBV18	TRBJ2-7	TRBD2	TGTGCCAGCTCACCACAGGCCGGGGGGGGCGAGCAGTACTTC	CASSPQAGGGEQYF
NA	TRBV9	TRBJ1-2	TRBD1	TGTGCCAGCAGCGTAGAGGGGGCGCCAACCTATGGCTACACCTTC	CASSVEGAPTYGYTF